This T cell receptor beta chain was captured in a study of OX40 agonist ivuxolimab in advanced cancers. Study in general: Patients treated during dose escalation were battling hepatocellular carcinoma, melanoma, renal cell or head and neck cancer.

In its sample, this clone ranks as medium-sized. This CDR3 has 16 residues. CDR1 is MRHNA and CDR2 is SNTAGT in the germline V gene. Trimming cost V 0 bases and J 4 bases, with 15 bases left between them. Sequencing used immunoSEQ multiplex PCR; TCRdb keeps in-frame clones, though not all of them. The data contain 30,000 or so clones, 88% of them singletons. V is TRBV6-4 and J is TRBJ1-2, with D perhaps matching TRBD1 (6 bases). The sequence came from an adult with an advanced solid tumor such as melanoma, head and neck, liver or kidney cancer. The sample consisted of CD4+ or CD8+ T cells sorted from blood, taken in a trial of the OX40 agonist ivuxolimab. The DNA of the CDR3 is TGTGCCAGCAGTGACTCGCCGGACAGAAACTTCTATGGCTACACCTTC. Translated, it gives CASSDSPDRNFYGYTF.